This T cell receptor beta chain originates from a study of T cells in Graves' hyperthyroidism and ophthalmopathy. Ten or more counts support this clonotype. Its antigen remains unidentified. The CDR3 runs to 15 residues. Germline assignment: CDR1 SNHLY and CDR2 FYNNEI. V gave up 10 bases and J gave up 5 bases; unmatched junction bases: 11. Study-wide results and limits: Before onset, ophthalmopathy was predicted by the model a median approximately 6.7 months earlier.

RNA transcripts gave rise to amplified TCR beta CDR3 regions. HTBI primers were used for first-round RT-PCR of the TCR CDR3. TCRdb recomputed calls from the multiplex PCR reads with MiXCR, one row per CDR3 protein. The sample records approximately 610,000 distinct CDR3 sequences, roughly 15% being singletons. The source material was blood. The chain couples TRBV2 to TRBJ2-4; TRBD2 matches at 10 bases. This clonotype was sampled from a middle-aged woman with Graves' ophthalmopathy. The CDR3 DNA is TGTGCCACAACTAGGCTAGCGGGAGTACAAAACATTCAGTACTTC. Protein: CATTRLAGVQNIQYF.